This entry lists 29 T cell receptor beta chains sequenced from one sample in a study of T cells in Graves' hyperthyroidism and ophthalmopathy. From RNA transcripts, TCR beta CDR3 regions were amplified. The HTBI primer set served for first-round RT-PCR of the TCR CDR3. TCRdb analysed the multiplex PCR reads with MiXCR anew, one entry per CDR3 protein. The table records 220,000 or so distinct CDR3 sequences, 15% to 20% of them present only once. Sequenced input: blood. These receptors originate from a woman aged 18-29 years with Graves' ophthalmopathy.

This clonotype was observed at least ten times. This chain uses TRBV24-1 with TRBJ2-5, with a tentative D call TRBD1 (5 bases). The CDR3 sequence is 13 residues long. With 4 bases removed from V and 2 bases from J, the gap between germline ends came to 7 bases. CDR1 is KGHDR, CDR2 SFDVKD, per germline. This CDR3 reads CATSDQGQETQYF. In nucleotides, the CDR3 is TGTGCCACCAGTGACCAGGGTCAAGAGACCCAGTACTTC.

The chain uses TRBV4-1 and TRBJ1-1; TRBD1 agrees at 7 bases. Germline-derived CDR1 and CDR2 are MGHRA and YSYEKL. The CDR3 is made up of 15 amino acids. The J segment lost 8 bases and the V segment lost 2 bases, leaving 11 bases of the junction unmatched. In nucleotides, the CDR3 is TGCGCCAGCAGCCAAATCCATTTACAGGGACAGGAAGCTTTCTTT. Translated: CASSQIHLQGQEAFF.

The genes are TRBV7-2 and TRBJ2-1, with D perhaps given as TRBD1 or TRBD2 (5 bases each). The germline CDR1 and CDR2 sequences are SGHTA and FQGNSA. V lost 4 bases, J lost 7 bases, and 17 bases lay in between. The CDR3 consists of 15 residues. The CDR3 reads CASSWGRGPLNEQFF. CDR3 sequence (DNA): TGTGCCAGCAGCTGGGGACGGGGACCTTTGAATGAGCAGTTCTTC. The entire variable domain, with the rest obtained from reference TRBV7-2 and TRBJ2-1, is as follows: GAGVSQSPSNKVTEKGKDVELRCDPISGHTALYWYRQSLGQGLEFLIYFQGNSAPDKSGLPSDRFSAERTGGSVSTLTIQRTQQEDSAVYLCASSWGRGPLNEQFFGPGTRLTVL.

This clonotype was recorded at least ten times. The chain is built from TRBV5-6 and TRBJ1-2, with no clear D. This CDR3 is 13 amino acids long. The germline V and J ends were trimmed by 6 bases and 6 bases, with 15 bases remaining between them. Per germline, CDR1 SGHDT and CDR2 YYEEEE. The CDR3 DNA reads TGTGCCAGCACTGACGGAGGAATGGATGGCTACACCTTC. Its translation is CASTDGGMDGYTF.

This clonotype was counted at least ten times. The chain carries TRBV6-1 and TRBJ2-5; 13 bases map to TRBD2. The germline V gene encodes CDR1 MNHNS and CDR2 SASEGT. This CDR3 comprises 15 residues. V dropped 5 bases and J dropped 5; count of bases not matched to a gene: 5. CDR3 in amino acids: CASSQTSGRSETQYF. The CDR3 DNA reads as TGTGCCAGCAGTCAGACTAGCGGGAGGTCGGAGACCCAGTACTTC.

The sample holds many counts of this clonotype. V gene TRBV3-1 combines with J gene TRBJ1-1; no clear D. Germline CDR1 reads LGHDT; CDR2 reads YNNKEL (reference sequence). CDR3 length: 12 amino acids. V was clipped by 1 base and J by 4 bases, with 4 bases between them. CDR3 sequence (DNA): TGTGCCAGCAGCCAAGTTTTCACTGAAGCTTTCTTT. This translates into CASSQVFTEAFF.

This clonotype was seen many times. The chain employs TRBV18 and TRBJ1-5, with D unclear. The CDR3 sequence is 13 residues long. Trimming shortened V by 1 base and J by 0 bases, and 1 base separated the two germline ends. Per germline, CDR1 KGHSH and CDR2 LQKENI. The CDR3 protein is CASSPHSNQPQHF. CDR3 nucleotide sequence: TGTGCCAGCTCACCACATAGCAATCAGCCCCAGCATTTT.

The gene calls are TRBV7-2 and TRBJ2-5, with a possible D match to TRBD2 (6 bases). The CDR3 runs 13 residues. Trimming took off 5 bases at V and 8 bases at J, with 15 bases between the two ends. The germline gives CDR1 SGHTA, CDR2 FQGNSA. DNA of the CDR3: TGTGCCAGCAGCCTGGGACTGGGGGTAACCCAGTACTTC. Protein: CASSLGLGVTQYF.

This clonotype was seen at least ten times. V gene TRBV29-1 combines with J gene TRBJ2-7; 8 bases are a match to TRBD1. Germline lookup yields CDR1 SQVTM and CDR2 ANQGSEA. The V segment lost 7 bases and the J segment 6 bases; nucleotides outside the gene matches: 2. This CDR3 spans 10 amino acids. The CDR3 region is CSADRVEQYF. CDR3 DNA sequence: TGCAGCGCGGACAGGGTCGAGCAGTACTTC.

This clonotype was recorded many times. This chain uses TRBV7-9 with TRBJ1-2; 8 bases map to TRBD1. The CDR3 loop spans 14 amino acids. The ends lost 5 bases at V and 8 bases at J; junction bases unmatched: 10. Per germline, CDR1 SEHNR and CDR2 FQNEAQ (reference sequence). The CDR3 nucleotides read TGTGCCAGCAGCACCAGGGGTGCAGGGGGCGGCTACACCTTC. Translation gives CASSTRGAGGGYTF.

This clonotype was seen a handful of times. A much larger clone differs by one base, so this may be a read error. This chain uses TRBV3-1 with TRBJ2-4, with 7 bases matching TRBD1. CDR3 length: 16 residues. Germline assignment: CDR1 LGHDT and CDR2 YNNKEL (reference sequence). Trimming at V came to 4 bases and at J to 2 bases, leaving 8 bases not matched to a gene. CDR3 sequence: CASSPGQRDSKNIQYF. The CDR3 nucleotides are TGTGCCAGCAGCCCGGGACAGCGTGATTCCAAAAACATTCAGTACTTC.

This chain connects TRBV27 to TRBJ2-3; 12 bases match TRBD2. Trimming cost V 1 base and J 6 bases; bases outside gene matches: 8. The CDR3 spans 17 residues. Per germline, CDR1 MNHEY and CDR2 SMNVEV (reference sequence). This chain's CDR3 is CASSLFRLAGVTDTQYF. CDR3 nucleotide sequence: TGTGCCAGCAGTTTATTCCGACTAGCGGGAGTAACGGATACGCAGTATTTT.

The chain employs TRBV2 and TRBJ2-1; TRBD1 aligns across 9 bases. Losses at the gene ends were 7 bases for V and 5 bases for J; bases not matched to a gene: 6. Germline lookup yields CDR1 SNHLY and CDR2 FYNNEI. This CDR3 has 14 amino acids. The CDR3 region has the DNA TGTGCCAGCAATGGACAGGGGATCGACAATGAGCAGTTCTTC. Its protein product is CASNGQGIDNEQFF.

This clonotype came up many times. The rearrangement uses TRBV30 and TRBJ1-1; D might be TRBD1 (5 bases). This CDR3 has 16 amino acids. Trimming cost V 0 bases and J 4 bases, with 18 bases left between them. Germline V gives CDR1 GTSNPN, CDR2 SVGIG (reference sequence). The CDR3 nucleotides read TGTGCCTGGAGTGTAATTATGGGGGTACTGGCCACTGAAGCTTTCTTT. Its translation is CAWSVIMGVLATEAFF.

This clonotype occurred many times. V usage is TRBV6-1 and J usage is TRBJ1-1, with 7 bases matching TRBD1. V lost 6 bases to trimming and J lost 4 bases; unmatched junction nucleotides: 11. This CDR3 has 15 residues. CDR1 MNHNS and CDR2 SASEGT come from the germline V gene. The CDR3 DNA reads TGTGCCAGCAGAAGGCGGCAGGGGGGGTTCACTGAAGCTTTCTTT. It yields the protein CASRRRQGGFTEAFF.

This clonotype was observed at least ten times. V is TRBV10-3 and J is TRBJ1-1; 10 bases line up with TRBD1. V shed 2 bases, J shed 1 base, and the junction held 1 base outside the gene matches. Per the germline V gene, CDR1 is ENHRY and CDR2 is SYGVKD. The CDR3 contains 15 residues. The DNA for the CDR3 is TGTGCCATCAGTGAGAGGGACAGGGGGAACACTGAAGCTTTCTTT. This codes for CAISERDRGNTEAFF.

About this clonotype itself: Being one base from a much bigger clone, this may be a read error. The chain employs TRBV15 and TRBJ1-1, with D possibly TRBD1 on 5 matching bases. The CDR3 is made up of 14 amino acids. The germline gives CDR1 LNHNV, CDR2 YYDKDF (reference sequence). The CDR3: CTTSVGPMNTEAFF. For the CDR3, the DNA is TGTACCACCAGCGTGGGGCCGATGAACACTGAAGCTTTCTTT.

This clonotype was seen only a few times. J is TRBJ1-6 and V is TRBV5-4; weak D call: TRBD1 (6 bases). CDR1 is SGHNT and CDR2 is YYREEE in the germline V gene (reference sequence). The CDR3 has 16 amino acids. Trimming removed 2 bases at V and 0 bases at J, with 9 bases between. The CDR3 loop reads CASSFGQNSYNSPLHF. The CDR3 DNA reads as TGTGCCAGCAGCTTCGGACAGAACTCCTATAATTCACCCCTCCACTTT. Complete variable domain (other parts from reference TRBV5-4 and TRBJ1-6): ETGVTQSPTHLIKTRGQQVTLRCSSQSGHNTVSWYQQALGQGPQFIFQYYREEENGRGNFPPRFSGLQFPNYSSELNVNALELDDSALYLCASSFGQNSYNSPLHFGNGTRLTVT.

The rearrangement joins TRBV4-1 to TRBJ2-7; 8 positions match TRBD2. CDR1 and CDR2 from the germline V gene are MGHRA and YSYEKL. With 5 bases clipped from V and 3 bases from J, the junction kept 3 bases outside the gene matches. This CDR3 contains 13 residues. CDR3 region: CASSKGTSYEQYF. CDR3 bases: TGCGCCAGCAGCAAGGGGACTAGCTACGAGCAGTACTTC.

This clonotype appeared many times. V is TRBV14 and J is TRBJ1-6, with 7 bases identical to TRBD1. The CDR3 runs to 14 residues. Germline CDR1 and CDR2: SGHDN and FVKESK. V was pared by 4 bases and J by 9 bases, with 6 bases of the junction left unmatched. The CDR3 protein is CASSLGTDSSPLHF. CDR3 sequence (DNA): TGTGCCAGCAGCCTTGGGACAGATTCTTCACCCCTCCACTTT.

This clonotype was picked up many times. The chain has TRBV15 and TRBJ1-1, with a tentative D call TRBD1 (5 bases). Per germline, CDR1 LNHNV and CDR2 YYDKDF (reference sequence). Trimming took 0 bases from V and 5 from J, leaving 10 bases between them. The CDR3 is 14 residues long. Here the CDR3 DNA reads TGTGCCACCAGCAGAGAGGCCGCAGGGACTGAAGCTTTCTTT. It yields the protein CATSREAAGTEAFF.

This clonotype was observed many times. V is TRBV4-3 and J is TRBJ2-7; D ambiguous. Germline V gene sequence: CDR1 LGHNA, CDR2 YSLEER. This CDR3 contains 12 residues. V shed 0 bases and J shed 5 bases, with 5 bases lying between them. This chain's CDR3 is CASSQDDNEQYF. The CDR3 coding sequence is TGCGCCAGCAGCCAAGATGACAACGAGCAGTACTTC.

There are many counts of this clonotype. V and J are TRBV7-2 and TRBJ2-7; 10 bases agree with TRBD1. This CDR3 has 14 residues. V lost 5 bases and J lost 4; bases outside the gene matches: 5. Germline V gene sequence: CDR1 SGHTA, CDR2 FQGNSA. CDR3 region: CASSPWTGGYEQYF. The CDR3 DNA reads TGTGCCAGCAGCCCGTGGACAGGGGGATACGAGCAGTACTTC.

This clonotype has at least ten counts. The V and J genes are TRBV10-3 and TRBJ2-3; maybe TRBD2 (6 bases). The germline V gene has CDR1 ENHRY and CDR2 SYGVKD. Trimming removed 2 bases at V and 4 bases at J, with 19 bases between. CDR3 length: 17 residues. The CDR3: CAISEAASARRADTQYF. The DNA of the CDR3 is TGTGCCATCAGTGAGGCGGCTAGCGCCCGTAGGGCAGATACGCAGTATTTT.

In its sample, this clonotype was seen many times. The CDR3 sequence is CASSPDPYSYNEQFF. For the CDR3, the DNA is TGTGCCAGCAGCCCGGACCCTTACTCGTACAATGAGCAGTTCTTC. V and J are TRBV11-1 and TRBJ2-1, with unresolved D. The germline V gene has CDR1 SGHAT and CDR2 FQDESV (reference sequence). The V gene lost 5 bases and the J gene lost 4 bases, with 15 bases spanning the gap. CDR3 length: 15 residues. Combining the CDR3 with reference TRBV11-1 and TRBJ2-1 gives the whole variable domain EAEVAQSPRYKITEKSQAVAFWCDPISGHATLYWYRQILGQGPELLVQFQDESVVDDSQLPKDRFSAERLKGVDSTLKIQPAELGDSAMYLCASSPDPYSYNEQFFGPGTRLTVL.

The V call is TRBV11-2, the J call TRBJ2-7; 12 nucleotides line up with TRBD2. This CDR3 region has 16 residues. With V trimmed by 3 bases and J by 6 bases, 9 bases remained unmatched. CDR1 is SGHAT and CDR2 is FQNNGV in the germline V gene. CDR3 loop: CASSFMTSGSVPEQYF. Written as DNA, the CDR3 is TGTGCCAGCAGCTTTATGACTAGCGGGAGTGTTCCCGAGCAGTACTTC.

The chain combines TRBV5-1 with TRBJ1-1; perhaps TRBD1 as D (6 bases). V lost 0 bases and J lost 5, with 17 bases in between. The CDR3 covers 16 residues. Per the germline V gene, CDR1 is SGHRS and CDR2 is YFSETQ. The CDR3 DNA sequence: TGCGCCAGCAGCTTGGATAGCAGGGGATTCGGTACTGAAGCTTTCTTT. It codes for CASSLDSRGFGTEAFF.

Ten or more counts support this clonotype. This chain uses TRBV11-2 with TRBJ2-7, with D hard to call. Trimming shortened V by 2 bases and J by 0 bases, and 11 bases separated the two germline ends. The CDR3 totals 15 residues. CDR1 and CDR2 (germline): SGHAT, FQNNGV. The CDR3 is CASSLFGSLSYEQYF. CDR3 nucleotides: TGTGCCAGCAGCTTATTTGGGTCTCTCTCCTACGAGCAGTACTTC.

This clonotype was picked up many times. The chain joins TRBV4-2 to TRBJ1-2; D is unresolved. Germline-derived CDR1 and CDR2 are LGHNA and YNFKEQ. V was cut by 0 bases and J by 8 bases, with 16 bases left in between. The CDR3 extends over 15 amino acids. The DNA for the CDR3 is TGTGCCAGCAGCCAAGACAGGACGGGAAGATACGGCTACACCTTC. Its translation: CASSQDRTGRYGYTF.